These 2 T cell receptor beta chains were sequenced from one sample in a study of T cells expressing NK-cell markers. TCRdb re-analyzed the 5' RACE reads; it lists each CDR3 protein once, without DNA. Its table records around 550,000 distinct CDR3 sequences. Material: blood T cells: a sorted CD56 or NKG2C T cell subset, CD4+ or CD8+ T cells, or bulk PBMC T cells (not recorded which). Receptors were obtained from a man between 18 and 35 years old in good health.

The chain uses TRBV5-1 and TRBJ2-7; TCRdb names TRBD1, which stays unverified in the absence of DNA. CDR3 length: 16 amino acids. CDR1 and CDR2 from the germline V gene are SGHRS and YFSETQ. The CDR3 spells CASSSWDTDYSYEQYF. Full variable domain (outside the CDR3, taken from reference TRBV5-1 and TRBJ2-7): KAGVTQTPRYLIKTRGQQVTLSCSPISGHRSVSWYQQTPGQGLQFLFEYFSETQRNKGNFPGRFSGRQFSNSRSEMNVSTLELGDSALYLCASSSWDTDYSYEQYFGPGTRLTVT.

The rearrangement joins TRBV5-1 to TRBJ2-4. This CDR3 region has 16 residues. Looked up from germline, CDR1 is SGHRS and CDR2 is YFSETQ. CDR3 amino acids: CASSKGNTLAKNIQYF. The whole variable domain, filled in from reference TRBV5-1 and TRBJ2-4, reads KAGVTQTPRYLIKTRGQQVTLSCSPISGHRSVSWYQQTPGQGLQFLFEYFSETQRNKGNFPGRFSGRQFSNSRSEMNVSTLELGDSALYLCASSKGNTLAKNIQYFGAGTRLSVL.